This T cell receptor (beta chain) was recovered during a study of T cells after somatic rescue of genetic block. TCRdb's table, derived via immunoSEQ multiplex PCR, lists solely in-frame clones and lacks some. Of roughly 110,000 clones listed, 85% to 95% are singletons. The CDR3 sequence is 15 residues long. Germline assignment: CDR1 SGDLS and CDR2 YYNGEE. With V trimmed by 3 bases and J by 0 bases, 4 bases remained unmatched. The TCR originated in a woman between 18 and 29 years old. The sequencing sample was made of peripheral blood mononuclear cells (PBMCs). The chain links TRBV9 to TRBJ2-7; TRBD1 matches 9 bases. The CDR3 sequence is CASSGTGAPSYEQYF. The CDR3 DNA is TGTGCCAGCAGCGGGACAGGGGCTCCCTCCTACGAGCAGTACTTC.